This T cell receptor beta chain comes out of a study of blood T cell repertoires in COVID-19. The CDR3 has 16 residues. The ends were cut back, 6 bases at V and 4 bases at J, with 19 bases in the middle. Germline CDR1 reads MNHEY; CDR2 reads SMNVEV (reference sequence). A Seattle source enrolled patients during active infection and followed them longitudinally. The repertoire was sequenced with immunoSEQ multiplex PCR; TCRdb's copy has only in-frame clones and lacks some. The repertoire includes a few hundred thousand clones, over 75% of them detected once, and 0.75% to 0.95% sits in the top ten. The V and J genes are TRBV27 and TRBJ1-3, with D hard to call. The TCR originated in a human donor with COVID-19, enrolled during active disease. The donor label of this sample is uncertain. The sample comprised peripheral blood. The chain's CDR3 is CASSPVGRTEGNTIYF. The DNA of the CDR3 is TGTGCCAGCAGCCCGGTGGGCCGAACAGAAGGAAACACCATATATTTT.